The next 31 T cell receptor beta chains were all read from a single sample in a study of blood T cell repertoires in COVID-19 (dated by TCRdb to the early 2020s). The library came from the immunoSEQ multiplex PCR assay. Imported from immuneACCESS, the table was reduced by TCRdb to in-frame sequences with V and J called. These copies leave out some clones; in studies compared against another copy, an unresolved V gene accounts for under half, and the cause of the remainder is not known. In all, the sample holds 250,000 to 300,000 clones, and around 88% of those were seen once. The ten largest clones capture approximately 7.2% of the sample. Sequencing was done on a sample of peripheral blood. Every receptor here comes from a woman in her thirties who had recovered from COVID-19.

The chain couples TRBV2 to TRBJ1-5, with 7 nucleotides matching TRBD1. The CDR3 spans 16 residues. Germline V gene data show CDR1 as SNHLY and CDR2 as FYNNEI. V gave up 0 bases and J gave up 3 bases; unmatched junction bases: 5. CDR3 in amino acids: CASSEAGTASNQPQHF. In DNA, the CDR3 is TGTGCCAGCAGTGAAGCAGGGACAGCTTCCAATCAGCCCCAGCATTTT.

V gene TRBV12-3 or TRBV12-4 combines with J gene TRBJ2-1; D gene ambiguous. The CDR3 is 11 residues long. Trimming removed 6 bases from V and 6 bases from J, with 6 bases in between. CDR3 in DNA: TGTGCCAGCAGCCCCCGCAATGAGCAGTTCTTC. Amino acids: CASSPRNEQFF.

This clone is a singleton in its sample. The chain recombines TRBV28 with TRBJ1-2, with a possible D match to TRBD1 (5 bases). Germline lookup yields CDR1 MDHEN and CDR2 SYDVKM. This CDR3 spans 13 amino acids. Trimming stripped 5 bases from V and 2 bases from J, with 9 bases between. The CDR3 coding sequence is TGTGCCAGCAGTCGAGGACAAAACTATGGCTACACCTTC. Amino acids: CASSRGQNYGYTF.

A single count supports this clone. V is TRBV5-1 and J is TRBJ2-5, with 11 bases that match TRBD1. Losses at the gene ends were 3 bases for V and 1 base for J; bases not matched to a gene: 8. CDR1 is SGHRS and CDR2 is YFSETQ in the germline V gene. The CDR3 runs 17 residues. CDR3 DNA sequence: TGCGCCAGCAGCTCAGGGACAGGGGGGCCTATCCAAGAGACCCAGTACTTC. Translation: CASSSGTGGPIQETQYF.

As concerns this clone: Additional DNA sequences in this sample encode the identical CDR3. This chain connects TRBV18 to TRBJ2-3, with D unresolved. CDR3 length: 12 residues. Germline V gene sequence: CDR1 KGHSH, CDR2 LQKENI. V dropped 3 bases and J dropped 2 bases, with 3 bases sitting between them. The DNA for the CDR3 is TGTGCCAGCTCACCCTCCACAGATACGCAGTATTTT. The encoded protein is CASSPSTDTQYF.

The DNA of the CDR3 is TGCGCCAGCAGCTTGAGGCAGGGGGCTGATCATGAGCAGTTCTTC. Its translation: CASSLRQGADHEQFF. The rearrangement links TRBV5-1 to TRBJ2-1; 8 positions match TRBD1. The CDR3 length is 15 residues. Germline assignment: CDR1 SGHRS and CDR2 YFSETQ. J was trimmed by 8 bases and V by 1 base; bases with no gene match: 8.

J is TRBJ2-2 and V is TRBV4-3, with a tentative D call TRBD1 (5 bases). V lost 2 bases and J lost 3, with 7 bases in between. This CDR3 has 14 residues. Per germline, CDR1 LGHNA and CDR2 YSLEER. The CDR3 coding sequence is TGCGCCAGCAGCCAACGACAGTACACCGGGGAGCTGTTTTTT. It specifies CASSQRQYTGELFF.

The chain recombines TRBV7-2 with TRBJ2-7; TRBD1 matches 7 bases. There are 14 residues in the CDR3. V trimming: 5 bases; J trimming: 1 base; junction bases outside the gene matches: 5. Germline assignment: CDR1 SGHTA and CDR2 FQGNSA. CDR3 residues: CASSPGTESYEQYF. CDR3 bases: TGTGCCAGCAGCCCCGGGACAGAATCCTACGAGCAGTACTTC.

The chain combines TRBV3-1 (or the pseudogene TRBV3-2) with TRBJ2-1; TRBD2 is a possible D gene (5 bases). Trimming took off 4 bases at V and 9 bases at J, with 13 bases between the two ends. Germline V gene data show CDR1 as LGHDT and CDR2 as YNNKEL (reference sequence). The CDR3 totals 13 residues. The CDR3 DNA sequence: TGTGCCAGCAGCCTTCCCAGGAGCGGTGAGCAGTTCTTC. This encodes CASSLPRSGEQFF.

The V gene is TRBV7-9, the J gene TRBJ1-4, with D unclear. The CDR3 has 15 residues. Trimming removed 5 bases from V and 4 bases from J, with 14 bases in between. Germline CDR1 is SEHNR and CDR2 is FQNEAQ (reference sequence). The DNA for the CDR3 is TGTGCCAGCAGCCCGCCCCCTTACGGTAATGAAAAACTGTTTTTT. It encodes CASSPPPYGNEKLFF.

The chain combines TRBV6-5 with TRBJ2-1, with D uncertain. Germline assignment: CDR1 MNHEY and CDR2 SVGAGI. The length of the CDR3 is 15 residues. The V end was cut by 7 bases, the J end by 0 bases, with 13 bases between. For the CDR3, the DNA is TGTGCCAGCACTTCGCCTGCCAGCTCCTACAATGAGCAGTTCTTC. Translating gives CASTSPASSYNEQFF.

This clone has a single count. CDR3 bases: TGTGCCAGCTCACCACCTCCAGGGGGCAGACCTAACTATGGCTACACCTTC. Translation: CASSPPPGGRPNYGYTF. This chain connects TRBV18 to TRBJ1-2; 8 positions agree with TRBD1. The junction had 6 bases not matched to a gene; V was cut back by 0 bases and J by 0 bases. The CDR3 sequence is 17 residues long. Germline V CDR1 and CDR2: KGHSH, LQKENI.

The rearrangement links TRBV3-1 (or the pseudogene TRBV3-2) to TRBJ1-6; no clear D gene. V gave up 1 base and J gave up 7 bases, with 14 bases separating them. The CDR3 totals 16 residues. The germline CDR1 and CDR2 sequences are LGHDT and YNNKEL (reference sequence). The DNA for the CDR3 is TGTGCCAGCAGCCAAGGTGGAGGGCCCCTCAATTCACCCCTCCACTTT. Amino acid sequence: CASSQGGGPLNSPLHF.

The chain joins TRBV5-4 to TRBJ2-7; 7 positions match TRBD1. Germline V gene sequence: CDR1 SGHNT, CDR2 YYREEE (reference sequence). The CDR3 is made up of 15 amino acids. The ends lost 4 bases at V and 0 bases at J; junction bases unmatched: 7. The CDR3 protein is CASSTPGQFSYEQYF. DNA for the CDR3: TGTGCCAGCAGCACCCCGGGACAGTTCTCCTACGAGCAGTACTTC. Full variable domain (rest looked up from reference TRBV5-4 and TRBJ2-7): ETGVTQSPTHLIKTRGQQVTLRCSSQSGHNTVSWYQQALGQGPQFIFQYYREEENGRGNFPPRFSGLQFPNYSSELNVNALELDDSALYLCASSTPGQFSYEQYFGPGTRLTVT.

DNA for the CDR3: TGCGCCAGCAGCCCGGGGGAGGACACTGAAGCTTTCTTT. Residues: CASSPGEDTEAFF. J is TRBJ1-1 and V is TRBV4-3, with a possible D match to TRBD1 (5 bases). The V and J ends lost 4 bases and 3 bases respectively, with 9 bases between them. Germline values: CDR1 LGHNA, CDR2 YSLEER. The CDR3 is made up of 13 amino acids.

This sequence joins TRBV5-1 and TRBJ2-1, with TRBD1 matching over 7 bases. Germline CDR1 SGHRS, CDR2 YFSETQ. V gave up 4 bases and J gave up 7 bases; unmatched junction bases: 5. This CDR3 region has 13 residues. The chain's CDR3 is CASSETGSNEQFF. The CDR3, as DNA: TGCGCCAGCAGCGAGACAGGGTCGAATGAGCAGTTCTTC.

The genes are TRBV30 and TRBJ2-7; TRBD1 matches at 9 bases. The CDR3 has 13 residues. V dropped 6 bases and J dropped 4; count of bases not matched to a gene: 7. The V gene's germline CDR1 is GTSNPN and CDR2 SVGIG (reference sequence). The CDR3 is CACPGTGLYEQYF. As DNA, the CDR3 is TGTGCCTGCCCCGGGACAGGGCTATACGAGCAGTACTTC.

This clone was picked up one time. The chain joins TRBV28 to TRBJ2-3, with 11 bases identical to TRBD2. Trimming cost V 6 bases and J 5 bases; bases outside gene matches: 16. CDR3 length: 18 residues. Germline CDR1 reads MDHEN; CDR2 reads SYDVKM. CDR3 sequence (DNA): TGTGCCAGCAGCCCCTGGGCCGTAGCGGGGGGGCAGGGAGATACGCAGTATTTT. It specifies CASSPWAVAGGQGDTQYF. The full variable domain, its missing parts supplied by reference TRBV28 and TRBJ2-3, is DVKVTQSSRYLVKRTGEKVFLECVQDMDHENMFWYRQDPGLGLRLIYFSYDVKMKEKGDIPEGYSVSREKKERFSLILESASTNQTSMYLCASSPWAVAGGQGDTQYFGPGTRLTVL.

The V and J genes are TRBV5-1 and TRBJ2-5; no definite D call. Germline assignment: CDR1 SGHRS and CDR2 YFSETQ. Trimming took off 3 bases at V and 7 bases at J, with 22 bases between the two ends. CDR3 size: 16 residues. The CDR3 region has the DNA TGCGCCAGCAGCTATCGAGTCGGGTCACTCATCGGGACCCAGTACTTC. It is translated as CASSYRVGSLIGTQYF.

V is TRBV19 and J is TRBJ1-5, with D unclear. V was trimmed by 8 bases and J by 0 bases, leaving 11 bases between them. The germline V gene has CDR1 LNHDA and CDR2 SQIVND (reference sequence). The CDR3 is 14 residues long. DNA of the CDR3: TGTGCCAGTTCTCCAGAATATAGCAATCAGCCCCAGCATTTT. As protein: CASSPEYSNQPQHF.

This clone occurred a few times. The J gene is TRBJ1-6, the V gene TRBV5-4, with TRBD1 matching 8 bases. CDR1 and CDR2 from the germline V gene are SGHNT and YYREEE (reference sequence). The CDR3 is 14 residues long. J lost 8 bases, V lost 2 bases, and 3 bases had no gene match. CDR3 in amino acids: CASSLQGVDSPLHF. CDR3 coding DNA: TGTGCCAGCAGCTTACAGGGGGTTGATTCACCCCTCCACTTT.

The chain carries TRBV6-2 or TRBV6-3 and TRBJ1-2; 9 nucleotides agree with TRBD1. Germline CDR1 and CDR2: MNHEY and SVGEGT. The V segment lost 6 bases and the J segment 5 bases; nucleotides outside the gene matches: 10. The CDR3 extends over 15 amino acids. CDR3 protein: CASSNPGTGRYGYTF. In nucleotides, the CDR3 is TGTGCCAGCAGCAACCCTGGGACAGGGAGGTATGGCTACACCTTC.

The chain is built from TRBV27 and TRBJ2-2, with 8 bases lining up with TRBD2. The CDR3 length is 15 residues. The germline V gene has CDR1 MNHEY and CDR2 SMNVEV (reference sequence). The V gene end was trimmed by 2 bases and the J gene end by 5 bases; junction bases not matched to a gene: 4. CDR3 protein: CASSLTGGATGELFF. In DNA form, the CDR3 reads TGTGCCAGCAGTTTAACCGGGGGGGCGACCGGGGAGCTGTTTTTT.

V usage is TRBV19 and J usage is TRBJ1-2; D remains unclear. Germline CDR1 and CDR2: LNHDA and SQIVND (reference sequence). The CDR3 sequence is 14 residues long. Trimming pared 5 bases from V and 0 bases from J, leaving 10 bases between. The DNA for the CDR3 is TGTGCCAGTAGTCTCGGGAGGTCTAACTATGGCTACACCTTC. The encoded protein is CASSLGRSNYGYTF.

The chain employs TRBV15 and TRBJ1-5, with D possibly TRBD1 on 6 matching bases. The CDR3 is made up of 14 amino acids. With 8 bases removed from V and 2 bases from J, the gap between germline ends came to 13 bases. Germline V lookup: CDR1 LNHNV, CDR2 YYDKDF (reference sequence). The CDR3 protein is CATALGGRNQPQHF. In DNA form, the CDR3 reads TGTGCCACCGCACTGGGGGGGCGCAATCAGCCCCAGCATTTT.

This sequence joins TRBV7-9 and TRBJ1-4; TRBD1 matches 9 bases. Germline V gives CDR1 SEHNR, CDR2 FQNEAQ (reference sequence). J was trimmed by 7 bases and V by 0 bases; bases with no gene match: 3. CDR3 length: 15 amino acids. CDR3 residues: CASSLAQTGGEKLFF. CDR3 nucleotide sequence: TGTGCCAGCAGCTTAGCGCAGACAGGGGGTGAAAAACTGTTTTTT.

V gene TRBV7-6 combines with J gene TRBJ2-1; maybe TRBD1 (6 bases). The V gene's germline CDR1 is SGHVS and CDR2 FNYEAQ. Trimming removed 5 bases from V and 5 bases from J, with 13 bases in between. The CDR3 is 14 amino acids. The CDR3 DNA follows: TGTGCCAGCAGCCGGATGCAGGGGAACAATGAGCAGTTCTTC. Its translation: CASSRMQGNNEQFF.

The chain carries TRBV7-2 and TRBJ2-5; D gene uncertain. Trimming removed 1 base from V and 2 bases from J, with 17 bases in between. This CDR3 spans 17 amino acids. Germline V gene data show CDR1 as SGHTA and CDR2 as FQGNSA. The CDR3 spells CASSLVEMGYGQETQYF. The CDR3 nucleotides are TGTGCCAGCAGCTTAGTGGAGATGGGTTACGGGCAAGAGACCCAGTACTTC.

The CDR3 loop is CASSLPPPGPVDRVNQPQHF. In nucleotides, the CDR3 is TGTGCCAGCAGCTTACCGCCCCCCGGGCCCGTGGACAGGGTGAATCAGCCCCAGCATTTT. This rearrangement joins TRBV7-3 to TRBJ1-5; 8 bases are a match to TRBD1. CDR1 and CDR2 (germline): SGHTA, FQGTGA. The CDR3 is made up of 20 amino acids. The V and J ends lost 2 bases and 4 bases, in that order; junction bases with no gene match: 19.

This clone was seen only a few times. V gene TRBV6-2 or TRBV6-3 combines with J gene TRBJ1-6; D call uncertain. Trimming cost V 5 bases and J 5 bases, with 7 bases left between them. Per the germline V gene, CDR1 is MNHEY and CDR2 is SVGEGT. The CDR3 spans 13 residues. The CDR3 here is CASSRSDNSPLHF. CDR3 sequence (DNA): TGTGCCAGCAGTCGGTCGGATAATTCACCCCTCCACTTT.

The chain employs TRBV15 and TRBJ2-3; 8 bases are shared with TRBD2. The trim removed 4 bases at V and 4 bases at J, leaving 10 bases unmatched. The CDR3 is 16 residues long. CDR1 LNHNV and CDR2 YYDKDF come from the germline V gene (reference sequence). CDR3 DNA sequence: TGTGCCACCAGCAAAGAACCGGGACTAGGTGCAGATACGCAGTATTTT. This sequence encodes CATSKEPGLGADTQYF.